Listed below are T cell receptor beta chains from one sample, sequenced in a study of blood T cell repertoires in COVID-19. Produced via immunoSEQ multiplex PCR; TCRdb's table is partial and in-frame only. The data hold about 170,000 clones, with about 88% observed a single time. The sequencing sample was made of peripheral blood. Receptors were obtained from an elderly woman in a cohort sampled during active or convalescent COVID-19. The CDR3 runs from the conserved cysteine through the conserved F or W. A D gene is named only where the DNA matches it firmly. Clone size appears in some rows only: once, few, many, or a class for an expanded clone.

>TRBJ1-5|TRBV18|NA|NA
TGTGCCAGCTCACCCGATAATACAGGGCTGGGACAGCCCCAGCATTTT
CASSPDNTGLGQPQHF
>TRBJ1-5|TRBV27|NA|TRBD1
TGTGCCAGCAGGAAAGGACAGGGAAGCAATCAGCCCCAGCATTTT
CASRKGQGSNQPQHF
>TRBJ1-1|TRBV4-1|NA|NA
TGCGCCAGTCGGTCCCCCTATCAGGGGAACACTGAAGCTTTCTTT
CASRSPYQGNTEAFF
>TRBJ1-6|TRBV28|NA|NA
TGTGCCAGCCAGGGCCCCTATAATTCACCCCTCCACTTT
CASQGPYNSPLHF
>TRBJ2-5|TRBV10-3|once|TRBD1
TGTGCCATCAATCGGGACAGGGAGGAGACCCAGTACTTC
CAINRDREETQYF
>TRBJ2-5|TRBV7-7|once|TRBD1
TGTGCCAGCAGCTTAGCCAGGGGGGAGACCCAGTACTTC
CASSLARGETQYF
>TRBJ2-5|TRBV7-7|NA|TRBD2
TGTGCTAGCAGCTCCGGGGGGGGGACTAGAGAGACCCAGTACTTC
CASSSGGGTRETQYF
>TRBJ2-1|TRBV20-1|once|TRBD1
TGCAGTGCTAGTTGGGACAGGGTGTTTAATGAGCAGTTCTTC
CSASWDRVFNEQFF
>TRBJ1-4|TRBV2|NA|NA
TGTGCCAGCAGTGTCCACCCCGGGTCTTGGGGGGGCCGAGAAAAACTGTTTTTT
CASSVHPGSWGGREKLFF
>TRBJ1-2|TRBV25-1|NA|NA
TGTGCCAGCAGTGCAGCGAACTATGGCTACACCTTC
CASSAANYGYTF
>TRBJ2-3|TRBV19|NA|TRBD1
TGTGCCAGTAAAATGACAGGGGGCGCGACAGATACGCAGTATTTT
CASKMTGGATDTQYF
>TRBJ2-1|TRBV6-6|NA|NA
TGTGCCACCCGACTCATGACCGGAACGTACAATGAGCAGTTCTTC
CATRLMTGTYNEQFF
>TRBJ2-1|TRBV6-5|NA|NA
TGTGCCAGCCGCAAGCGACGGCTCGGGGACAATGAGCAGTTCTTC
CASRKRRLGDNEQFF
>TRBJ1-4|TRBV7-2|NA|NA
TGTGCCAGCAGCCTCGTGGGGCCGGAAAAACTGTTTTTT
CASSLVGPEKLFF
>TRBJ2-1|TRBV2|few|NA
TGTGCCAGCAGGCTAGGGAGGGGGGGTGAGCAGTTCTTC
CASRLGRGGEQFF
>TRBJ2-3|TRBV24-1|NA|TRBD2
TGTGCCACCAGTGAAGTGGGGGGGGCAGATACGCAGTATTTT
CATSEVGGADTQYF
>TRBJ1-2|TRBV27|NA|TRBD1
TGTGCCAGCAGTCCCGACAGGGGGTCTGGCTACACCTTC
CASSPDRGSGYTF
>TRBJ1-1|TRBV4-1|NA|NA
TGCGCCAGCAGCCGCCCTTTCGGGGGGAGGGCTGAAGCTTTCTTT
CASSRPFGGRAEAFF
>TRBJ2-2|TRBV11-2|NA|NA
TGTGCCAGCAGCCCCCTCGGGGAGCTGTTTTTT
CASSPLGELFF
>TRBJ1-1|TRBV5-6|NA|NA
TGTGCCAGCAGCATGGACCAGTTTGGCGCTTTCTTT
CASSMDQFGAFF
>TRBJ1-1|TRBV19|NA|TRBD1
TGTGCCAGTAGGGCCCCGACAGGGGAGTACACTGAAGCTTTCTTT
CASRAPTGEYTEAFF
>TRBJ2-2|TRBV15|NA|NA
TGTGCCACCAGCAGAGATCGCGGCGGGGAGCTGTTTTTT
CATSRDRGGELFF
>TRBJ1-3|TRBV5-1|NA|NA
TGCGCCAGCAGCTCTGGAGGGCCTCTCTCTGGAAACACCATATATTTT
CASSSGGPLSGNTIYF
>TRBJ1-1|TRBV13|once|TRBD1
TGTGCCAGCAGCTTCACCGCCGATCGACAGGGGGTCTACACTGAAGCTTTCTTT
CASSFTADRQGVYTEAFF
>TRBJ1-1|TRBV3-1/TRBV3-2|NA|NA
TGTGCCAGCGCCGCCAGGGGTTTAGTCACTGAAGCTTTCTTT
CASAARGLVTEAFF
>TRBJ1-1|TRBV7-9|NA|TRBD1
TGTGCCAGCAGCCCCGGGACAGTGAACACTGAAGCTTTCTTT
CASSPGTVNTEAFF
>TRBJ2-7|TRBV16|NA|NA
TGTGCCAGCAGCCAATCAGGTGGAGGAGGGCGGCGGGAGCAGTACTTC
CASSQSGGGGRREQYF
>TRBJ1-5|TRBV6-1|NA|TRBD1
TGTGCCAGCAGTGGCACAGGGGGCGCCCACAATCAGCCCCAGCATTTT
CASSGTGGAHNQPQHF
>TRBJ1-3|TRBV5-6|NA|TRBD1
TGTGCCAGCAGCCCCCCGGGACAGGGCGTAAGAAACACCATATATTTT
CASSPPGQGVRNTIYF
>TRBJ1-6|TRBV6-6|once|NA
TGTGCCAGCAGTGTTACAGGGCCCAATTCACCCCTCCACTTT
CASSVTGPNSPLHF
>TRBJ1-3|TRBV9|NA|NA
TGTGCCAGCAGCGCGGACACGGACGGAAACACCATATATTTT
CASSADTDGNTIYF
>TRBJ1-4|TRBV7-9|NA|NA
TGTGCCAGCAGCTTATCAATATGGGGGGTTGAAAAACTGTTTTTT
CASSLSIWGVEKLFF
>TRBJ2-1|TRBV7-2|NA|TRBD2
TGTGCCAGCAGCTTCATAGCGGGAGGTTACTACAATGAGCAGTTCTTC
CASSFIAGGYYNEQFF
>TRBJ1-1|TRBV30|NA|NA
TGTGCCTGGAGCCTGGACAGTGAAGCTTTCTTT
CAWSLDSEAFF
>TRBJ2-7|TRBV27|few|TRBD1
TGTGCCAGCAGCGCAGACAGGGGTAATTTTGAGGCCTACGAGCAGTACTTC
CASSADRGNFEAYEQYF
>TRBJ2-1|TRBV6-5|NA|NA
TGTGCCAGCAGTTACTCCGGGAGCAGCGGAGAGCAGTTCTTC
CASSYSGSSGEQFF
>TRBJ2-7|TRBV18|NA|TRBD1
TGTGCCAGCTCACCGGGACAGGGGGCTTTCTACGAGCAGTACTTC
CASSPGQGAFYEQYF
>TRBJ1-6|TRBV2|few|TRBD1
TGTGCCAGCAGTGGACAGGGGAATAATTCACCCCTCCACTTT
CASSGQGNNSPLHF
>TRBJ2-1|TRBV24-1|once|TRBD1
TGTGCCACCAGTGGACAGGGGGTCTCCTACAATGAGCAGTTCTTC
CATSGQGVSYNEQFF
>TRBJ1-3|TRBV5-1|NA|NA
TGCGCCAGCAGCACCCGGACGGGGAGCTCTGGAAACACCATATATTTT
CASSTRTGSSGNTIYF
>TRBJ2-7|TRBV7-9|NA|TRBD2
TGTGCCAGCAGCTTATTTGGGACTAACTCCTACGAGCAGTACTTC
CASSLFGTNSYEQYF
>TRBJ2-1|TRBV10-1|once|TRBD1
TGCGCCAGCAGTGAACCTAGGGGGACAGGGCGGAATGAGCAGTTCTTC
CASSEPRGTGRNEQFF
>TRBJ1-1|TRBV3-1/TRBV3-2|NA|NA
TGTGCCAGCAGCCAAACCGGGGGGAGCACTGAAGCTTTCTTT
CASSQTGGSTEAFF
>TRBJ2-2|TRBV2|NA|TRBD2
TGTGCCAGCAGGCCCGCCCGGCGGGAGTCCAACACCGGGGAGCTGTTTTTT
CASRPARRESNTGELFF
>TRBJ1-4|TRBV9|once|NA
TGTGCCAGCAGCGCCCGGACTGGGGATGAAAAACTGTTTTTT
CASSARTGDEKLFF
>TRBJ2-3|TRBV10-3|NA|TRBD2
TGTGCCATCAGTGAGTTCACGGGAGCGGGGACAGATACGCAGTATTTT
CAISEFTGAGTDTQYF
>TRBJ1-2|TRBV6-6|once|NA
TGTGCCAGCAGATTTACAGGGAATGGCTACACCTTC
CASRFTGNGYTF
>TRBJ1-1|TRBV12-3/TRBV12-4|NA|NA
TGTGCCAGCAGTCCCGTGGGGCCAGAAGCTTTCTTT
CASSPVGPEAFF
>TRBJ2-5|TRBV21-1|NA|NA
TGTGCCAGCAGCAAAACCCCTGGGACAGAAAGAGAGACCCAGTACTTC
CASSKTPGTERETQYF
>TRBJ1-2|TRBV9|NA|NA
TGTGCCAGCAGCAAGACAGGAGCCTATGGCTACACCTTC
CASSKTGAYGYTF
>TRBJ1-5|TRBV28|NA|NA
TGTGCCAGCATCCAGGGTGGAAGTAATCAGCCCCAGCATTTT
CASIQGGSNQPQHF
>TRBJ2-1|TRBV4-1|NA|NA
TGCGCCAGCAGCCAAGTCCAGGGAATAGAGCAGTTCTTC
CASSQVQGIEQFF
>TRBJ1-5|TRBV27|NA|TRBD1
TGTGCCAGCCGGACAGGGGGCGCAGGTCAGCCCCAGCATTTT
CASRTGGAGQPQHF
>TRBJ2-5|TRBV12-3/TRBV12-4|NA|NA
TGTGCCAGCAGCACCGAAGGAGGCGCGACCCAGTACTTC
CASSTEGGATQYF
>TRBJ1-5|TRBV3-1/TRBV3-2|NA|NA
TGTGCCAGCAGCCACCGGCAGACTAATCAGCCCCAGCATTTT
CASSHRQTNQPQHF
>TRBJ2-1|TRBV5-5|few|TRBD2
TGTGCCAGCAGCTTGGAAGCGGGAGGATACAATGAGCAGTTCTTC
CASSLEAGGYNEQFF